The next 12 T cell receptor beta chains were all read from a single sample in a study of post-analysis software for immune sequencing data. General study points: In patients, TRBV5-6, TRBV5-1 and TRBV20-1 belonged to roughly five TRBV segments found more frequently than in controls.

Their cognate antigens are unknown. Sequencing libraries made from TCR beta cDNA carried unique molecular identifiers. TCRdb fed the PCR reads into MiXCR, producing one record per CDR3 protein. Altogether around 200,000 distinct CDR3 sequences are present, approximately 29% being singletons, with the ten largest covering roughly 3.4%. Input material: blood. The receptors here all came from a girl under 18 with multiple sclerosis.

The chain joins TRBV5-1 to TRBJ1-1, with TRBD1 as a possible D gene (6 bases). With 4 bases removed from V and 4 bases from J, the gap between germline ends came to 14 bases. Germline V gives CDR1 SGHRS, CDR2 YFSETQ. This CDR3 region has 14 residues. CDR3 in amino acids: CASSGTGSSTEAFF. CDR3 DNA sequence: TGCGCCAGCAGCGGTACAGGGTCGAGCACTGAAGCTTTCTTT.

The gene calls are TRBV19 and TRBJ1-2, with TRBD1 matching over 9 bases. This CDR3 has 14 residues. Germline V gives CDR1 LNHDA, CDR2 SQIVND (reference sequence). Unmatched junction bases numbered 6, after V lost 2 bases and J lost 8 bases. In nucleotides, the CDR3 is TGTGCCAGTAGTATACAGTGGACAGGGGAAGGCTACACCTTC. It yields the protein CASSIQWTGEGYTF.

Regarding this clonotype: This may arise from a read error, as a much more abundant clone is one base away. In DNA form, the CDR3 reads TGTGCCAGCAGCTTAGGGGACGGGCTGAGCGAGCAGTTCTTC. Encoded protein: CASSLGDGLSEQFF. The J gene is TRBJ2-1, the V gene TRBV11-2; either TRBD1 or TRBD2 may supply D (5 bases each). V dropped 1 base and J dropped 10 bases, with 14 bases sitting between them. Germline CDR1 is SGHAT and CDR2 is FQNNGV. There are 14 residues in the CDR3.

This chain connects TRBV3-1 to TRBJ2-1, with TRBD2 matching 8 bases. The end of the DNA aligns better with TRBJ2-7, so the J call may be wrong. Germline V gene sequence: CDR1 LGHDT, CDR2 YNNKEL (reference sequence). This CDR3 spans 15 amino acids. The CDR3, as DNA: TGTGCCAGCAGCCAACCGGGACTAGTTTACAATGAGCAGTACTTC. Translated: CASSQPGLVYNEQYF.

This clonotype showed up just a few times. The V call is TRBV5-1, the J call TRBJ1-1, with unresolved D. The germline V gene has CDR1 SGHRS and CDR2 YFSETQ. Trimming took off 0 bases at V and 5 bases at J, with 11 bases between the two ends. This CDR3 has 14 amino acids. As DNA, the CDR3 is TGCGCCAGCAGCTTGGACCTAATGGGGACTGAAGCTTTCTTT. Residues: CASSLDLMGTEAFF.

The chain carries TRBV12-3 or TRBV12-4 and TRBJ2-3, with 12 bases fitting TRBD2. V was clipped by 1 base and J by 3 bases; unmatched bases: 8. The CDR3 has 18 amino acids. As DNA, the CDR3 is TGTGCCAGCAGTTTAGGGCTAGCGGGGGGGCTGCGGACAGATACGCAGTATTTT. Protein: CASSLGLAGGLRTDTQYF.

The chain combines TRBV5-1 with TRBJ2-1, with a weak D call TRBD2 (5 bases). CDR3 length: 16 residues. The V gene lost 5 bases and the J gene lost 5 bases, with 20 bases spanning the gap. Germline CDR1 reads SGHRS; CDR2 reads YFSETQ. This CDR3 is CASRCGRRADNNEQFF. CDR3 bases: TGCGCCAGCAGATGTGGGAGAAGGGCAGACAACAATGAGCAGTTCTTC.

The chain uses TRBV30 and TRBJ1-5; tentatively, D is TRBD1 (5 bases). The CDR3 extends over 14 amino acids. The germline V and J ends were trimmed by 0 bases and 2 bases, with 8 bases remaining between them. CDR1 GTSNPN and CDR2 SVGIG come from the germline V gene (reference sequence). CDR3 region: CAWSVQGGNQPQHF. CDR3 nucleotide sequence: TGTGCCTGGAGTGTACAAGGGGGCAATCAGCCCCAGCATTTT. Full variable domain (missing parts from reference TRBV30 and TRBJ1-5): SQTIHQWPATLVQPVGSPLSLECTVEGTSNPNLYWYRQAAGRGLQLLFYSVGIGQISSEVPQNLSASRPQDRQFILSSKKLLLSDSGFYLCAWSVQGGNQPQHFGDGTRLSIL.

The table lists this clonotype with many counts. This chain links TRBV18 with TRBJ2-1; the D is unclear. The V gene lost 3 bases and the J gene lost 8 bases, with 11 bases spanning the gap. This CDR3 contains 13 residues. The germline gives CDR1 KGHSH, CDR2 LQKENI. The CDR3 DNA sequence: TGTGCCAGCTCACCGGACGGACGGCATGAGCAGTTCTTC. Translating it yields CASSPDGRHEQFF.

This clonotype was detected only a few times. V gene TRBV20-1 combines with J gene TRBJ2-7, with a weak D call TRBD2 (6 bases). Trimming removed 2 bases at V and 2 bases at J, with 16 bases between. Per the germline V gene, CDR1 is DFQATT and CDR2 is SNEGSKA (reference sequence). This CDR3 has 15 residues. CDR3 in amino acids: CSARTPFWGAYEQYF. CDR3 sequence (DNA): TGCAGTGCTAGAACGCCGTTTTGGGGGGCCTACGAGCAGTACTTC.

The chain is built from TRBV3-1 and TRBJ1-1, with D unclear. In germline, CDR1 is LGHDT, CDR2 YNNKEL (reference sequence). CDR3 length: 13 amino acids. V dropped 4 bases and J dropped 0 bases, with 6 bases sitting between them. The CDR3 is CASSRLVNTEAFF. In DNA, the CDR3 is TGTGCCAGCAGCCGACTAGTGAACACTGAAGCTTTCTTT.

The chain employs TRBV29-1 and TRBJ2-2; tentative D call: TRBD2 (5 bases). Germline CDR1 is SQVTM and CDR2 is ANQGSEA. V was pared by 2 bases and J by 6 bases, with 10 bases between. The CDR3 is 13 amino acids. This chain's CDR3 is CSVERGIAGELFF. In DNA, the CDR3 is TGCAGCGTTGAAAGAGGGATTGCCGGGGAGCTGTTTTTT.